The sequence of this TCR beta chain was determined in a study of blood T cell repertoires in COVID-19. Study overall: There were acute and convalescent COVID-19 samples, and they came from the United States, Italy and Spain. T cells, B-cell-depleted T cells, or PBMCs supplied cDNA or gDNA.

The authors' processing: Reference gene primer amplification in the assay estimated nucleated cell counts. Assay used: immunoSEQ multiplex PCR; TCRdb lists only in-frame clones, some missing. From that table come the V and J calls and clone size; the DNA was used to work out D and trimming. This sample has over 150,000 clones, with roughly 80% found just once. Trimming took 6 bases from V and 0 from J; bases not matched to a gene: 20. The CDR3 has 20 amino acids. Germline V gives CDR1 MNHNY, CDR2 SVGAGI (reference sequence). The sequence derives from a man in his sixties with acute or convalescent COVID-19. The sample was peripheral blood. The chain links TRBV6-6 to TRBJ2-4; TRBD1 aligns across 7 bases. In nucleotides, the CDR3 is TGTGCCAGCAGCGACCCCCGACAGGGTTCATCTATCATAGCCAAAAACATTCAGTACTTC. It is translated as CASSDPRQGSSIIAKNIQYF.